These 20 T cell receptor beta chains share one sample of origin, sequenced in a study of T cells in Graves' hyperthyroidism and ophthalmopathy. RNA transcripts were the template for amplifying TCR beta CDR3 regions. HTBI primers were used for first-round RT-PCR of the TCR CDR3. TCRdb used MiXCR to reprocess the multiplex PCR reads, holding one entry per CDR3 protein. In the table there are 340,000 or so distinct CDR3 sequences, roughly 18% of which are singletons. Sequencing was done on a sample of blood. Receptor source: a woman aged 50 to 65 with Graves' hyperthyroidism.

This clonotype has a count of ten or more. This chain links TRBV11-2 with TRBJ2-3; maybe TRBD2 (7 bases). Germline loops: CDR1 SGHAT, CDR2 FQNNGV. The CDR3 contains 19 residues. V lost 8 bases to trimming and J lost 1 base, with 28 bases between them. As DNA, the CDR3 is TGTGCCAGCGGAGGGAGAGGGGGGCCCGGCGGGAGCCGCACAGATACGCAGTATTTT. Protein sequence: CASGGRGGPGGSRTDTQYF.

On this clonotype: A much bigger clone sits one base away, suggesting this may be a read error. The chain carries TRBV29-1 and TRBJ2-3; 8 nucleotides agree with TRBD2. V lost 1 base to trimming and J lost 0 bases; unmatched junction nucleotides: 0. The germline V gene has CDR1 SQVTM and CDR2 ANQGSEA. The CDR3 length is 14 residues. CDR3 sequence reads: CSVEGGGSTDTQYF. The CDR3 nucleotides read TGCAGCGTTGAAGGCGGGGGGAGCACAGATACGCAGTATTTT.

This clonotype was seen repeatedly, ten times or more. The chain recombines TRBV7-9 with TRBJ2-5; a weak D match, TRBD1 (6 bases). The length of the CDR3 is 14 residues. V was trimmed by 6 bases and J by 5 bases, leaving 16 bases between them. In germline, CDR1 is SEHNR, CDR2 FQNEAQ (reference sequence). The CDR3 here is CASREQGYGETQYF. The CDR3 DNA follows: TGTGCCAGCAGGGAACAGGGTTATGGCGAGACCCAGTACTTC. Combining the CDR3 with reference TRBV7-9 and TRBJ2-5 gives the whole variable domain DTGVSQNPRHKITKRGQNVTFRCDPISEHNRLYWYRQTLGQGPEFLTYFQNEAQLEKSRLLSDRFSAERPKGSFSTLEIQRTEQGDSAMYLCASREQGYGETQYFGPGTRLLVL.

The chain uses TRBV7-3 and TRBJ2-2, with unresolved D. CDR1 is SGHTA and CDR2 is FQGTGA in the germline V gene. Trimming stripped 1 base from V and 5 bases from J, with 11 bases between. The CDR3 loop spans 15 amino acids. The CDR3 DNA reads as TGTGCCAGCAGCTTAAATCCCATTCCGACCGGGGAGCTGTTTTTT. Its protein is CASSLNPIPTGELFF.

V is TRBV20-1 and J is TRBJ2-1, with TRBD2 matching over 7 bases. V was pared by 0 bases and J by 10 bases, with 9 bases of the junction left unmatched. The CDR3 has 14 residues. Germline CDR1 reads DFQATT; CDR2 reads SNEGSKA (reference sequence). The DNA of the CDR3 is TGCAGTGCTAGAGATCCAGCGGGATCGTGGGAGCAGTTCTTC. It translates to CSARDPAGSWEQFF.

The table lists this clonotype with a few counts. The chain employs TRBV20-1 and TRBJ2-1; D is perhaps TRBD2 (6 bases). The CDR3 loop spans 15 amino acids. V was pared by 2 bases and J by 6 bases, with 17 bases between. Per the germline V gene, CDR1 is DFQATT and CDR2 is SNEGSKA (reference sequence). The chain's CDR3 is CSARTPGSSVNEQFF. CDR3 sequence (DNA): TGCAGTGCTAGAACACCCGGGAGTTCGGTCAATGAGCAGTTCTTC.

This clonotype was observed many times. This sequence joins TRBV28 and TRBJ2-5, with a possible D match to TRBD1 (6 bases). This CDR3 is 13 amino acids long. Per germline, CDR1 MDHEN and CDR2 SYDVKM. The V end lost 6 bases, the J end lost 6 bases, and 14 bases lay between the germline ends. Here the CDR3 reads CASSPTGWQTQYF. In DNA form, the CDR3 reads TGTGCCAGCAGCCCAACAGGGTGGCAGACCCAGTACTTC.

This clonotype was seen a few times. The CDR3 DNA reads as TGCAGTGCTAGAAGCGGCTACGAGCAGTACTTC. Its protein is CSARSGYEQYF. This chain joins TRBV20-1 and TRBJ2-7, with D possibly TRBD2 on 5 matching bases. This CDR3 is built from 11 residues. The germline V gene has CDR1 DFQATT and CDR2 SNEGSKA (reference sequence). Trimming took off 2 bases at V and 3 bases at J, with 5 bases between the two ends.

This clonotype was observed many times. The chain joins TRBV6-1 to TRBJ2-1; 7 bases are a match to TRBD2. Germline V gene sequence: CDR1 MNHNS, CDR2 SASEGT. V shed 6 bases and J 4 bases; nucleotides not matched to a gene: 9. This CDR3 is 15 amino acids long. This CDR3 reads CASRVGLAEYNEQFF. In DNA form, the CDR3 reads TGTGCCAGCAGGGTAGGGCTAGCGGAATACAATGAGCAGTTCTTC.

This clonotype was seen at least ten times. The J gene is TRBJ2-5, the V gene TRBV18, with TRBD2 matching over 7 bases. Trimming removed 6 bases from V and 5 bases from J; junction bases left unmatched: 3. The CDR3 totals 12 residues. The germline CDR1 and CDR2 sequences are KGHSH and LQKENI. The CDR3 DNA follows: TGTGCCAGCTCCTCGGGAGGTGAGACCCAGTACTTC. Its protein product is CASSSGGETQYF.

This clonotype came up a few times. The chain combines TRBV9 with TRBJ2-5; 11 nucleotides agree with TRBD2. The germline gives CDR1 SGDLS, CDR2 YYNGEE. Trimming at V came to 6 bases and at J to 2 bases, leaving 6 bases not matched to a gene. This CDR3 region has 15 residues. This CDR3 is CASTFSGGGQETQYF. CDR3 in DNA: TGTGCCAGCACCTTTAGCGGGGGGGGACAAGAGACCCAGTACTTC. Using reference TRBV9 and TRBJ2-5 for the parts outside the CDR3, the full variable domain is DSGVTQTPKHLITATGQRVTLRCSPRSGDLSVYWYQQSLDQGLQFLIQYYNGEERAKGNILERFSAQQFPDLHSELNLSSLELGDSALYFCASTFSGGGQETQYFGPGTRLLVL.

The CDR3: CASSQEMLLNTEAFF. In DNA form, the CDR3 reads TGTGCCAGCAGCCAAGAAATGCTTTTGAACACTGAAGCTTTCTTT. This chain uses TRBV4-2 with TRBJ1-1, with unresolved D. Germline CDR1 is LGHNA and CDR2 is YNFKEQ. The CDR3 covers 15 residues. Trimming stripped 0 bases from V and 0 bases from J, with 8 bases between.

The DNA of the CDR3 is TGCAGTCGGACAGGGAAGAGGAATGAGCAGTTCTTC. Its protein product is CSRTGKRNEQFF. The V and J genes are TRBV20-1 and TRBJ2-1; 8 positions match TRBD1. The germline gives CDR1 DFQATT, CDR2 SNEGSKA (reference sequence). CDR3 length equals 12 residues. J lost 7 bases, V lost 8 bases, and 7 bases had no gene match.

In its sample, this clonotype was seen many times. CDR3 sequence (DNA): TGTGCCAGCAGCTTACCAGGTTCGAATGAGCAGTTCTTC. This encodes CASSLPGSNEQFF. The chain uses TRBV7-9 and TRBJ2-1; D remains ambiguous. The ends were cut back, 2 bases at V and 7 bases at J, with 9 bases in the middle. CDR1 SEHNR and CDR2 FQNEAQ come from the germline V gene (reference sequence). The CDR3 covers 13 residues.

Of note for this clonotype: This could be a read error, since a much larger clone is one nucleotide away. The rearrangement uses TRBV6-2 or TRBV6-3 and TRBJ1-1, with D uncertain. The germline V gene has CDR1 MNHEY and CDR2 SVGEGT. The CDR3 length is 15 residues. Trimming removed 5 bases from V and 0 bases from J, with 13 bases in between. The CDR3 loop is CASSGRGTMNTEAFF. The CDR3 DNA is TGTGCCAGCAGTGGTCGGGGAACCATGAACACTGAAGCTTTCTTT.

This clonotype was observed at least ten times. The chain combines TRBV7-2 with TRBJ2-3; the D call may be TRBD1 or TRBD2 (5 bases each). The CDR3 sequence is 16 residues long. Germline V gene sequence: CDR1 SGHTA, CDR2 FQGNSA. V was clipped by 10 bases and J by 3 bases, with 23 bases between them. The CDR3 reads CATGARAVPLTDTQYF. As DNA, the CDR3 is TGTGCCACCGGGGCCCGTGCGGTCCCCCTTACAGATACGCAGTATTTT. The variable domain in full, completed from reference TRBV7-2 and TRBJ2-3, reads GAGVSQSPSNKVTEKGKDVELRCDPISGHTALYWYRQSLGQGLEFLIYFQGNSAPDKSGLPSDRFSAERTGGSVSTLTIQRTQQEDSAVYLCATGARAVPLTDTQYFGPGTRLTVL.

This clonotype was recorded at least ten times. The chain uses TRBV12-3 or TRBV12-4 and TRBJ2-5, with D possibly TRBD2 on 7 matching bases. The CDR3 has 13 residues. V was pared by 5 bases and J by 7 bases, with 14 bases between. The CDR3 bases are TGTGCCAGCAGTCTAGGACTAGGGGGGACCCAGTACTTC. The encoded protein is CASSLGLGGTQYF.

This clonotype was counted many times. V and J are TRBV6-1 and TRBJ2-1, with a possible D match to TRBD2 (5 bases). The CDR3 has 15 amino acids. V shed 2 bases and J shed 5 bases, with 13 bases lying between them. The germline gives CDR1 MNHNS, CDR2 SASEGT. The CDR3: CASSEIGEEDNEQFF. DNA for the CDR3: TGTGCCAGCAGTGAAATTGGTGAGGAGGACAATGAGCAGTTCTTC.

This clonotype was counted many times. V is TRBV2 and J is TRBJ2-1, with D perhaps assigned TRBD1 or TRBD2 (5 bases each). CDR1 and CDR2 from the germline V gene are SNHLY and FYNNEI. The germline V and J ends were trimmed by 10 bases and 10 bases, with 23 bases remaining between them. The CDR3 consists of 14 residues. In DNA form, the CDR3 reads TGTGCCACCTGGGACGAGCGGCCTAATGAAGAGCAGTTCTTC. Residues: CATWDERPNEEQFF.

The chain employs TRBV6-5 and TRBJ1-6; 10 nucleotides align to TRBD1. J was trimmed by 7 bases and V by 0 bases; bases with no gene match: 6. CDR3 length: 17 amino acids. Germline V lookup: CDR1 MNHEY, CDR2 SVGAGI. CDR3 region: CASSYSYRDRGNSPLHF. CDR3 coding DNA: TGTGCCAGCAGTTACTCTTACCGGGACAGGGGAAATTCACCCCTCCACTTT.